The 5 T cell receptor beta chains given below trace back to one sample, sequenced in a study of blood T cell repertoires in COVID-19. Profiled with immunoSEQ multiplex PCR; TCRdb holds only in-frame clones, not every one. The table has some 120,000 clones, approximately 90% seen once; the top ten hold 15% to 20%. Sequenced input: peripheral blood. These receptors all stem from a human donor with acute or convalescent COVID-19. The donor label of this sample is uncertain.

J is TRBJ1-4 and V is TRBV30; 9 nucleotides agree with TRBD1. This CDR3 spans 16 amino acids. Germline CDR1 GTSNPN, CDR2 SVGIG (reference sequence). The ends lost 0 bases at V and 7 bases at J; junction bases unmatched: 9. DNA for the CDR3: TGTGCCTGGAGTGTTCCCCTGGGACAGGGAGTTGAAAAACTGTTTTTT. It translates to CAWSVPLGQGVEKLFF.

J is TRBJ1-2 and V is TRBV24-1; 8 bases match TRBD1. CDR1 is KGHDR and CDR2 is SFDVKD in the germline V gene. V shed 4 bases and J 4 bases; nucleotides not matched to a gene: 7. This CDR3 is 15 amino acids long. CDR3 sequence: CATSDPDRGLYGYTF. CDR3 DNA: TGTGCCACCAGTGACCCCGACAGGGGCCTCTATGGCTACACCTTC.

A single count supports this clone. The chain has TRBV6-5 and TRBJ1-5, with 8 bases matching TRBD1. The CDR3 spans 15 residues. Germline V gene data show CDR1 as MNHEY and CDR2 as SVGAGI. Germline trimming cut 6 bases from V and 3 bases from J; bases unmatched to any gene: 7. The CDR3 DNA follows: TGTGCCAGCAGGATGACAGGGGCTGCCAATCAGCCCCAGCATTTT. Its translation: CASRMTGAANQPQHF.

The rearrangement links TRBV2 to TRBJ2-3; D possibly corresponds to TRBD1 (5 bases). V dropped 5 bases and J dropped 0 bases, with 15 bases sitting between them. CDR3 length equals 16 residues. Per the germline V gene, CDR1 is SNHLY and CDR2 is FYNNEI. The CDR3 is CASSHFLTDSTDTQYF. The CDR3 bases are TGTGCCAGCAGTCACTTTCTGACAGATAGCACAGATACGCAGTATTTT.

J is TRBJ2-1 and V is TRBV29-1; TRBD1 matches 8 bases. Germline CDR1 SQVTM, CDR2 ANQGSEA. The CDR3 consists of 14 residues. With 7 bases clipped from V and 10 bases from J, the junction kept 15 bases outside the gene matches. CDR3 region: CSGWTGHPMSEQFF. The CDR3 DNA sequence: TGCAGCGGCTGGACAGGGCACCCTATGTCGGAGCAGTTCTTC.